Included here is one T cell receptor beta chain sequence, with context. What it binds is not known. Expressed TCRB transcripts got sequenced, as all isolated RNA was reverse transcribed. Deep immunoSEQ sequencing covered naive, central memory and regulatory T cell samples. The data were produced by immunoSEQ multiplex PCR, yet TCRdb's version contains in-frame clones alone and is incomplete. The sample records some 900,000 clones, roughly 16% being singletons. This sample stems from a study of beta chain features in type 1 diabetes. General study points: Highly expressing activated T cells could be over-counted with a cDNA template.

Markers CD45RO/CCR7/CD25/CD127/CD95/CD27 served to sort CD4+ naive, central memory, regulatory and stem cell-like memory cells. Post-sort purity exceeded 95% for all sorted populations. V was pared by 5 bases and J by 4 bases, with 13 bases between. CDR3 length: 14 amino acids. CDR1 MNHEY and CDR2 SVGAGI come from the germline V gene. Sequencing used naive CD4+ T cells from blood. The genes are TRBV6-5 and TRBJ2-3; D not certain. The sequence was collected from a woman younger than 30 in good health. CDR3 residues: CASSPVYRADTQYF. The CDR3 region has the DNA TGTGCCAGCAGTCCCGTCTACCGGGCAGATACGCAGTATTTT.